The clone carrying this TCR beta chain was seen ten or more times. What it binds is not known. Amplification targeted TCR beta CDR3 regions from RNA transcripts. In the first-round RT-PCR of the TCR CDR3, the HTBI primer set was used. TCRdb redid the calling of the multiplex PCR reads with MiXCR, one entry per CDR3 protein. The sample carries approximately 380,000 distinct CDR3 sequences, about 18% recorded once. These data belong to a study of T cells in Graves' hyperthyroidism and ophthalmopathy. About the study: At initial diagnosis, before any treatment had begun, peripheral blood was obtained. Study-wide findings and caveats: A model of 13 V-J pairs discriminated ophthalmopathy from stable hyperthyroidism.

Stable Graves' hyperthyroidism meant no ophthalmopathy progression within 18 months. V lost 3 bases and J 1 base, leaving 9 bases between the germline ends. Germline V gene lookup returns CDR1 SGHTA and CDR2 FQGNSA. The CDR3 runs 14 residues. Sequenced sample: blood. The sequence derives from a woman between 18 and 29 years old with Graves' hyperthyroidism. The chain employs TRBV7-2 and TRBJ1-1; a weak D match, TRBD1 (5 bases). CDR3 residues: CASSFRDANTEAFF. Written as DNA, the CDR3 is TGTGCCAGCAGCTTCCGGGACGCGAACACTGAAGCTTTCTTT.